This T cell receptor (beta chain) was captured by sequencing in a study of T cells after yellow fever vaccination. As to this clonotype: Its antigen is not identified.

Study-level results: Though weaker, the secondary response peaked faster, on day 5 versus 15. Booster samples showed a return of most primary-vaccination clones (about 96% CD4, approximately 85% CD8).

This CDR3 is 14 amino acids long. V lost 11 bases and J lost 0, with 16 bases in between. Looked up from germline, CDR1 is SNHLY and CDR2 is FYNNEI. MiXCR, applied by TCRdb to the 5' RACE reads, yields one record per CDR3 protein. Seen here are a few hundred thousand distinct CDR3 sequences, roughly 8.7% observed once, and the top ten hold around 3.4%. This clonotype was obtained from a man between 18 and 35 years old who received the YFV17D yellow fever vaccine. The material was CD4+ T cells sorted from PBMCs, obtained 5 days after the yellow fever booster vaccination. This chain uses TRBV2 with TRBJ1-2; a weak D match, TRBD1 (6 bases). The CDR3 bases are TGTGCCTATCACGGGGGCAATACTAACTATGGCTACACCTTC. Its protein is CAYHGGNTNYGYTF.